This TCR beta chain was documented in a study of naive and memory T cell subsets. This clonotype was detected many times. Its antigen remains unidentified. Both TRBC1 and TRBC2 were covered by a beta constant-region primer of two equimolar oligonucleotides. An oligonucleotide with the SP2 primer and a 12-nucleotide UMI was ligated to the cDNA 3' end. Each CDR3 protein is one row after TCRdb ran MiXCR on the UMI-ligation and nested PCR reads. The table includes about 90,000 distinct CDR3 sequences, more than 6.5% detected once. Points from the study as a whole: Naive and memory subsets had different power law exponents for TCR abundance. Diversity fell and Gini index rose from naive through CM, EM, EMRA. In naive cells, over 95% of TCR sequences were seen only once.

Germline values: CDR1 DFQATT, CDR2 SNEGSKA (reference sequence). Trimming left V 6 bases short and J 5 bases short, with 22 bases between. The CDR3 extends over 16 amino acids. The clonotype comes from a human donor in good health. V and J are TRBV20-1 and TRBJ2-2; TRBD2 might be the D (6 bases). The material sequenced was central memory CD4+ T cells from blood. CDR3 DNA sequence: TGCAGTGCCAGAAAACCGGGGGAGTCGGTGACCGGGGAGCTGTTTTTT. It encodes CSARKPGESVTGELFF.